This passage covers 5 T cell receptor beta chains from one sample sequenced in a study of glioma-infiltrating T cells after dendritic cell vaccination. TCRdb's copy holds only in-frame clones and misses some; the assay was immunoSEQ multiplex PCR. The sample includes under 40,000 clones, 90% of them seen just once. Sample: blood, taken before dendritic cell vaccination. The receptors shown here come from a human donor with glioblastoma.

Here the CDR3 DNA reads TGTGCCAGCAGCTTAGATGGCAGGGCTCAAGAGACCCAGTACTTC. Protein product: CASSLDGRAQETQYF. This chain connects TRBV7-9 to TRBJ2-5, with D tentatively TRBD1 (5 bases). Deletions cut 1 base from V and 2 bases from J, with 11 bases between. Germline V gene sequence: CDR1 SEHNR, CDR2 FQNEAQ (reference sequence). There are 15 residues in the CDR3.

In this sample, this clone turned up once. The chain joins TRBV2 to TRBJ1-4, with a weak D call TRBD1 (5 bases). Trimming removed 4 bases from V and 10 bases from J, with 16 bases in between. The CDR3 consists of 14 residues. CDR1 SNHLY and CDR2 FYNNEI come from the germline V gene. CDR3 sequence: CASSGGETDRKLFF. DNA of the CDR3: TGTGCCAGCAGTGGGGGGGAGACGGATAGAAAACTGTTTTTT.

The genes are TRBV10-3 and TRBJ1-2; D might be TRBD1 (6 bases). V dropped 6 bases and J dropped 7 bases, with 18 bases sitting between them. Germline V gene lookup returns CDR1 ENHRY and CDR2 SYGVKD. The CDR3 sequence is 14 residues long. The CDR3 loop is CAIRGDTGLSGYTF. The CDR3 DNA is TGTGCCATCAGGGGCGATACAGGGCTGAGTGGCTACACCTTC.

This sequence joins TRBV7-9 and TRBJ1-5; D uncertain. The CDR3 extends over 14 amino acids. In germline, CDR1 is SEHNR, CDR2 FQNEAQ (reference sequence). The ends were cut back, 4 bases at V and 1 base at J, with 8 bases in the middle. CDR3 loop: CASSSAGSNQPQHF. The CDR3 DNA reads as TGTGCCAGCAGCTCGGCGGGGAGCAATCAGCCCCAGCATTTT.

The chain uses TRBV11-3 and TRBJ1-1, with TRBD1 identical over 9 bases. Losses at the gene ends were 5 bases for V and 3 bases for J; bases not matched to a gene: 10. Germline V lookup: CDR1 SGHNT, CDR2 YENEEA. This CDR3 comprises 16 residues. The CDR3 protein is CASSPISGTGHTEAFF. The CDR3 DNA is TGTGCCAGCAGCCCGATCTCCGGGACAGGGCACACTGAAGCTTTCTTT.